This TCR beta chain emerged from a study of cytomegalovirus exposure and HLA in healthy donors. Overall study: A previous analysis identified 95 million to 140 million unique TCR beta sequences derived from 180 million or so T cells.

A word on this clone: The antigen remains undetermined.

V was trimmed by 3 bases and J by 3 bases, leaving 8 bases between them. CDR3 length: 13 amino acids. Germline V CDR1 and CDR2: SGHTA, FQGNSA. The PCR used 60 Vbeta and 13 Jbeta primers. As processed by the authors: Roughly 73 million unique TCR beta chains, roughly 11 million of them shared, were counted by a later analysis. Profiled with immunoSEQ multiplex PCR; TCRdb holds only in-frame clones, not every one. V, J and clone size reflect that table, while D and trimming were determined from the DNA. The data hold 110,000 or so clones, with approximately 74% observed a single time. Whole-study findings and limits: Across donors, sequencing depth was assumed by presence/absence analyses to be roughly uniform. Information on immune exposure was restricted to one variable (CMV serostatus).

Input material: PBMCs. The chain uses TRBV7-2 and TRBJ1-1; no clear D. This TCR was sampled from a woman aged 40 to 50 in good health and CMV-seropositive. In nucleotides, the CDR3 is TGTGCCAGCAGCTTCCGAGGGTACACTGAAGCTTTCTTT. This sequence encodes CASSFRGYTEAFF. Together with reference TRBV7-2 and TRBJ1-1, the CDR3 gives the full variable domain: GAGVSQSPSNKVTEKGKDVELRCDPISGHTALYWYRQSLGQGLEFLIYFQGNSAPDKSGLPSDRFSAERTGGSVSTLTIQRTQQEDSAVYLCASSFRGYTEAFFGQGTRLTVV.